The present entry profiles one T cell receptor beta chain with its context. Its target is unknown. This record belongs to a study of T cell responses to AZD1222 COVID-19 vaccine. Produced via immunoSEQ multiplex PCR; TCRdb's table is partial and in-frame only. This sample has 95,000 to 150,000 clones, with almost 95% found just once. Study observations and caveats: There were mostly white British donors and more females than males, and clonal diversity was possibly underestimated. Vaccine-associated CD4 TCRs ranged over spike, dominating at 160-218 and 743-854.

The V and J ends lost 4 bases and 3 bases, in that order; junction bases with no gene match: 8. Germline CDR1 SGHAT, CDR2 FQNNGV. The CDR3 consists of 15 residues. The V and J genes are TRBV11-2 and TRBJ1-1; TRBD1 agrees at 7 bases. The sample consisted of peripheral blood, taken on day 0 of AZD1222 vaccination. The clonotype originates from an adult in good health. The DNA of the CDR3 is TGTGCCAGCAGCTCTCCTGACAGGGAGGACACTGAAGCTTTCTTT. Its translation is CASSSPDREDTEAFF. Looking up the rest from reference TRBV11-2 and TRBJ1-1 gives the full variable domain: EAGVAQSPRYKIIEKRQSVAFWCNPISGHATLYWYQQILGQGPKLLIQFQNNGVVDDSQLPKDRFSAERLKGVDSTLKIQPAKLEDSAVYLCASSSPDREDTEAFFGQGTRLTVV.